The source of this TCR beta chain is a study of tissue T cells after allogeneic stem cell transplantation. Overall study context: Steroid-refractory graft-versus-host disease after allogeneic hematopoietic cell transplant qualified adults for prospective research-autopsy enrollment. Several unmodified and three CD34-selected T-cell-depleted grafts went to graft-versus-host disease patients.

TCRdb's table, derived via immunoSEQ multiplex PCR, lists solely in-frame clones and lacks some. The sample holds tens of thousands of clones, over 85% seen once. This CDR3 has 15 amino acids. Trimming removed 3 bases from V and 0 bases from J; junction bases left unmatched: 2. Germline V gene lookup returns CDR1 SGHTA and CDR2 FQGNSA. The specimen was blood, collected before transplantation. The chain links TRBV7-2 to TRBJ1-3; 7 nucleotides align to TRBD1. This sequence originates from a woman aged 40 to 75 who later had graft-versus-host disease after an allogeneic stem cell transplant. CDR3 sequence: CASSFAGGSGNTIYF. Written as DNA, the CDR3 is TGTGCCAGCAGCTTCGCAGGGGGCTCTGGAAACACCATATATTTT.